Here is one T cell receptor (beta chain) with its context. The antigen remains undetermined. This sample was included in a study of cytomegalovirus exposure and HLA in healthy donors. Study-wide background: HLA-typed donors contributed 80 million or so unique TCRs, which were held in an early data release. Study conclusions and caveats: The classifier reportedly diagnosed cytomegalovirus status with high specificity and sensitivity. TCR beta chains numbering more than 150 were designated cytomegalovirus-associated. When presence/absence was analysed, sequencing depth was taken to be roughly uniform across donors.

The primer mix had 60 Vbeta and 13 Jbeta primers. Only in-frame clones appear in the TCRdb table, and some are missing; sequencing was by immunoSEQ multiplex PCR. Altogether 170,000 or so clones are present, over 70% being singletons, with the ten largest covering 2.9%. CDR3 length: 15 amino acids. The germline V gene encodes CDR1 SGHTS and CDR2 YDEGEE. J gave up 4 bases and V 4 bases, and 7 bases lay outside the gene matches. This sequence was found in a male donor in good health and CMV-seronegative. The sequenced material came from PBMCs. V and J are TRBV5-8 and TRBJ1-5; 8 positions agree with TRBD1. DNA for the CDR3: TGTGCCAGCAGCCATGGACAGGGCGGAAATCAGCCCCAGCATTTT. Encoded protein: CASSHGQGGNQPQHF.